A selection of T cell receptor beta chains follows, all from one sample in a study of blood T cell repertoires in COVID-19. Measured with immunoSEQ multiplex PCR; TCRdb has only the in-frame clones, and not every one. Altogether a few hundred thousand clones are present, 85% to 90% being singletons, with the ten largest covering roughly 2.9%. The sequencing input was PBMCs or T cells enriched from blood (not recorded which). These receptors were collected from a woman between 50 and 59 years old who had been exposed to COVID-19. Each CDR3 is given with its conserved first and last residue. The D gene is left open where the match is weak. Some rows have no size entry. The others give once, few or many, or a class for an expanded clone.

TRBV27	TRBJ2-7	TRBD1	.	CASSPWDRSYEQYF	TGTGCCAGCAGTCCATGGGACAGGTCCTACGAGCAGTACTTC
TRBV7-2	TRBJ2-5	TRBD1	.	CASSFDRGQETQYF	TGTGCCAGCAGCTTCGACAGGGGGCAAGAGACCCAGTACTTC
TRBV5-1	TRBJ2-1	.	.	CARSLPRLSSASYNEQFF	TGCGCCCGCAGCTTGCCACGACTCTCGTCTGCGTCCTACAATGAGCAGTTCTTC
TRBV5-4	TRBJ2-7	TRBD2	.	CASSLLGTSSYEQYF	TGTGCCAGCAGCTTACTTGGGACTAGCAGCTACGAGCAGTACTTC
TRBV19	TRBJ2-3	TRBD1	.	CASTGRGRDTQYF	TGTGCCAGTACAGGCAGGGGGCGAGATACGCAGTATTTT
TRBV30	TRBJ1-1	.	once	CAWSVGAGGAWLNTEAFF	TGTGCCTGGAGTGTGGGGGCGGGTGGGGCCTGGCTGAACACTGAAGCTTTCTTT
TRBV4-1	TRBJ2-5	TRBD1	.	CASSQQQGDQYF	TGCGCCAGCAGCCAGCAACAGGGGGACCAGTACTTC
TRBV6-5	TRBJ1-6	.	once	CASNAGNNSPLHF	TGTGCCAGCAATGCGGGAAATAATTCACCCCTCCACTTT
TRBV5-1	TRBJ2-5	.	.	CASSPEGGQGETQYF	TGCGCCAGCAGCCCGGAGGGGGGGCAGGGGGAGACCCAGTACTTC
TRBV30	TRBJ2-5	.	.	CAWSVLSGEDQETQYF	TGTGCCTGGAGTGTACTAAGCGGAGAAGACCAAGAGACCCAGTACTTC
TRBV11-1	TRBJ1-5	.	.	CASSPGRDHPQHF	TGTGCCAGCAGCCCCGGCAGGGATCATCCCCAGCATTTT
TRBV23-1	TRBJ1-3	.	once	CASSQLTGLRGNTIYF	TGCGCCAGCAGTCAGCTTACAGGGTTACGCGGAAACACCATATATTTT
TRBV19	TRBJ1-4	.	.	CASSIRVSANEKLFF	TGTGCCAGTAGTATCAGGGTTTCGGCTAATGAAAAACTGTTTTTT
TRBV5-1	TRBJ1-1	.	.	CASSLRRDGEAFF	TGCGCCAGCAGCTTGCGACGGGATGGTGAAGCTTTCTTT